The clone carrying this TCR beta chain was detected ten times or more. TCRdb fed the reads into MiXCR, producing one record per CDR3 protein. Among about 50,000 distinct CDR3 sequences listed, 7.3% were seen once. V was cut by 5 bases and J by 3 bases, with 13 bases left in between. The CDR3 contains 15 residues. This record belongs to a study of patients with pleural tuberculosis. The chain links TRBV12-3 or TRBV12-4 to TRBJ2-2, with D tentatively TRBD2 (5 bases). The source is a human donor with pleural tuberculosis. The CDR3 sequence: CASSPTISHTGELFF. CDR3 DNA: TGTGCCAGCAGTCCGACTATTTCCCACACCGGGGAGCTGTTTTTT.